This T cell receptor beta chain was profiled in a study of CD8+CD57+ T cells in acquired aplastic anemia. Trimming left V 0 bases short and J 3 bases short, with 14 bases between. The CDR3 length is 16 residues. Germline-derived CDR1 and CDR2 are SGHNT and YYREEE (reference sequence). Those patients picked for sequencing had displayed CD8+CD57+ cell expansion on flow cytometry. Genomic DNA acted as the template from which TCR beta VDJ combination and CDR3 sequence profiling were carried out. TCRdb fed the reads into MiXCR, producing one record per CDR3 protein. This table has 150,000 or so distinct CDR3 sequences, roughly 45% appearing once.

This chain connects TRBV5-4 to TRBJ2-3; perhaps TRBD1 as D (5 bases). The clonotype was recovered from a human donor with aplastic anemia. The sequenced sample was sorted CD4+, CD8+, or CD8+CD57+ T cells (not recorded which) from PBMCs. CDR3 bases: TGTGCCAGCAGCTTGGATCGGGCAGGGTCTACAGATACGCAGTATTTT. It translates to CASSLDRAGSTDTQYF.